The 30 T cell receptor beta chains below all came from one sample that was sequenced in a study of blood T cells in healthy people across ages. Combining a sample-barcoded 5' primer with a J-beta primer mix, a second PCR ran for roughly 7 to 12 cycles. TCRdb itself ran the 5' RACE reads through MiXCR, one entry per CDR3 protein. The sample contains about 1.6 million distinct CDR3 sequences, roughly 30% of which appear only once. Sample: blood. Source of these receptors: a woman in her twenties or thirties in good health.

The chain couples TRBV19 to TRBJ2-5, with D perhaps TRBD1 or TRBD2 (5 bases each). Germline V gives CDR1 LNHDA, CDR2 SQIVND (reference sequence). Trimming pared 4 bases from V and 2 bases from J, leaving 14 bases between. The CDR3 contains 15 residues. The CDR3 loop reads CASSTGYGTQETQYF. The CDR3 DNA reads as TGTGCCAGTAGTACCGGCTACGGGACGCAAGAGACCCAGTACTTC.

This clonotype was counted ten times or more. This sequence joins TRBV29-1 and TRBJ1-1, with D possibly being TRBD1 (5 bases). Germline CDR1 SQVTM, CDR2 ANQGSEA. This CDR3 has 14 amino acids. V shed 4 bases and J shed 1 base, with 13 bases lying between them. The CDR3 protein is CSVGGIRGNTEAFF. Written as DNA, the CDR3 is TGCAGCGTTGGGGGCATAAGGGGGAACACTGAAGCTTTCTTT.

This clonotype was seen once. CDR3 sequence reads: CASSIARGNEQFF. The CDR3, as DNA: TGTGCCAGTAGTATAGCGCGTGGCAATGAGCAGTTCTTC. The rearrangement links TRBV19 to TRBJ2-1; D gene unclear. V lost 1 base to trimming and J lost 6 bases, with 7 bases between them. Germline-derived CDR1 and CDR2 are LNHDA and SQIVND (reference sequence). This CDR3 contains 13 residues.

This clonotype has more than one count but fewer than ten. This chain uses TRBV29-1 with TRBJ1-2; TRBD1 aligns across 12 bases. V gave up 7 bases and J gave up 7 bases; unmatched junction bases: 7. The length of the CDR3 is 13 residues. Germline lookup yields CDR1 SQVTM and CDR2 ANQGSEA. CDR3 sequence: CSAPGTGGSGYTF. CDR3 nucleotide sequence: TGCAGCGCCCCCGGGACAGGGGGCTCTGGCTACACCTTC.

Remarks on this clonotype: Being one base from a much bigger clone, this may be a read error. The V call is TRBV9, the J call TRBJ2-1, with 7 bases aligning to TRBD2. J was trimmed by 2 bases and V by 7 bases; bases with no gene match: 9. In germline, CDR1 is SGDLS, CDR2 YYNGEE. There are 15 residues in the CDR3. Here the CDR3 DNA reads TGTGCCAGCGGATCGGGACTAAGGGCCTACAATGAGCAGTTCTTC. This sequence encodes CASGSGLRAYNEQFF.

This chain links TRBV5-1 with TRBJ2-1, with D possibly being TRBD1 or TRBD2 (5 bases each). The V gene lost 5 bases and the J gene lost 8 bases, with 17 bases spanning the gap. This CDR3 is built from 14 residues. The germline gives CDR1 SGHRS, CDR2 YFSETQ. The CDR3 is CASRIGAGIDEQFF. CDR3 nucleotides: TGCGCCAGCAGGATAGGGGCGGGTATAGATGAGCAGTTCTTC.

This chain connects TRBV27 to TRBJ1-1, with 7 positions matching TRBD1. Germline CDR1 is MNHEY and CDR2 is SMNVEV (reference sequence). The ends lost 5 bases at V and 7 bases at J; junction bases unmatched: 7. CDR3 length: 13 residues. CDR3 DNA: TGTGCCAGCAGTCTTACAGGGGCCCTTGAAGCTTTCTTT. This gives the protein CASSLTGALEAFF.

This clonotype was seen a handful of times. The J gene is TRBJ2-5, the V gene TRBV20-1; D is possibly TRBD2 (6 bases). The CDR3 length is 16 residues. The V gene lost 0 bases and the J gene lost 5 bases, with 19 bases spanning the gap. CDR1 is DFQATT, CDR2 SNEGSKA, per germline (reference sequence). CDR3 nucleotide sequence: TGCAGTGCTAGAGATCTTCGCGGTGGGGGGTGGGAGACCCAGTACTTC. As protein: CSARDLRGGGWETQYF.

This clonotype was counted many times. The chain joins TRBV20-1 to TRBJ2-6, with D possibly being TRBD1 (6 bases). The germline V gene has CDR1 DFQATT and CDR2 SNEGSKA (reference sequence). CDR3 length: 17 amino acids. The V and J ends lost 0 bases and 0 bases respectively, with 12 bases between them. CDR3 sequence reads: CSARDLGGHSGANVLTF. CDR3 bases: TGCAGTGCTAGAGATCTTGGGGGCCACTCTGGGGCCAACGTCCTGACTTTC.

This clonotype was picked up many times. CDR3 coding DNA: TGCAGCGTTGAAGATCCAGGGCCCAGCTACGAGCAGTACTTC. Amino acids: CSVEDPGPSYEQYF. This rearrangement joins TRBV29-1 to TRBJ2-7; D is possibly TRBD1 (5 bases). V lost 0 bases and J lost 3, with 12 bases in between. Per the germline V gene, CDR1 is SQVTM and CDR2 is ANQGSEA. This CDR3 is 14 amino acids long.

With respect to this clonotype: This may stem from a read error, because a much larger clone lies one nucleotide away. The chain joins TRBV11-2 to TRBJ2-5; the D is unclear. This CDR3 has 13 residues. Germline lookup yields CDR1 SGHAT and CDR2 FQNNGV. V lost 2 bases to trimming and J lost 5 bases, with 9 bases between them. The CDR3: CASSLRDHETQYF. CDR3 sequence (DNA): TGTGCCAGCAGCTTAAGGGATCACGAGACCCAGTACTTC.

This clonotype was observed many times. DNA for the CDR3: TGTGCCAGCAGCGCCGACCGGGACAGGGTCTATGATACGCAGTATTTT. The encoded protein is CASSADRDRVYDTQYF. V usage is TRBV9 and J usage is TRBJ2-3, with TRBD1 matching over 9 bases. The CDR3 has 16 residues. V was pared by 3 bases and J by 6 bases, with 11 bases of the junction left unmatched. From germline, CDR1 is SGDLS and CDR2 YYNGEE.

The chain recombines TRBV20-1 with TRBJ2-2, with TRBD1 matching 8 bases. Germline CDR1 DFQATT, CDR2 SNEGSKA (reference sequence). CDR3 length: 14 residues. The J segment lost 0 bases and the V segment lost 6 bases, leaving 3 bases of the junction unmatched. The CDR3 spells CSAIQGANTGELFF. Written as DNA, the CDR3 is TGCAGTGCCATACAGGGGGCGAACACCGGGGAGCTGTTTTTT.

The genes are TRBV6-6 and TRBJ1-4, with D possibly being TRBD1 (5 bases). The V gene's germline CDR1 is MNHNY and CDR2 SVGAGI (reference sequence). V gave up 5 bases and J gave up 3 bases, with 13 bases separating them. The length of the CDR3 is 15 residues. The CDR3 reads CASSQQATANEKLFF. CDR3 nucleotide sequence: TGTGCCAGCAGTCAACAGGCAACAGCTAATGAAAAACTGTTTTTT.

This clonotype came up many times. The V and J genes are TRBV6-6 and TRBJ2-5; TRBD2 aligns across 9 bases. Germline V gives CDR1 MNHNY, CDR2 SVGAGI (reference sequence). This CDR3 is built from 15 residues. V dropped 5 bases and J dropped 4; count of bases not matched to a gene: 8. This chain's CDR3 is CASSAHDSGRETQYF. The CDR3 DNA reads as TGTGCCAGCAGTGCCCATGATAGCGGGAGAGAGACCCAGTACTTC.

This clonotype was observed a handful of times. The chain is built from TRBV20-1 and TRBJ2-1; 11 nucleotides match TRBD2. The CDR3 consists of 15 residues. Losses at the gene ends were 5 bases for V and 2 bases for J; bases not matched to a gene: 5. Per germline, CDR1 DFQATT and CDR2 SNEGSKA (reference sequence). In DNA, the CDR3 is TGCAGTGCTCCACTAGCGGGGGTGGCCTACAATGAGCAGTTCTTC. Amino acids: CSAPLAGVAYNEQFF.

The chain has TRBV29-1 and TRBJ2-3; no firm D call. The CDR3 has 15 amino acids. Germline CDR1 is SQVTM and CDR2 is ANQGSEA. V gave up 2 bases and J gave up 3 bases, with 15 bases separating them. The CDR3 protein is CSVEFTAFRTDTQYF. DNA for the CDR3: TGCAGCGTTGAATTTACTGCTTTCAGAACAGATACGCAGTATTTT.

This clonotype was observed a handful of times. One base away lies a much larger clone, so this may be a sequencing read error. The rearrangement joins TRBV6-6 to TRBJ2-5; 9 bases are a match to TRBD2. V lost 4 bases to trimming and J lost 4 bases; unmatched junction nucleotides: 7. The germline CDR1 and CDR2 sequences are MNHNY and SVGAGI (reference sequence). This CDR3 has 15 amino acids. In DNA form, the CDR3 reads TGTGCCAGCAGTTCGTGGCGGGGGGGCAGAGAGACCCAGTACTTC. Its protein product is CASSSWRGGRETQYF.

As concerns this clonotype: The junction departs from the called germline gene at one end, perhaps through a read error. The J gene is TRBJ2-1, the V gene TRBV24-1, with D perhaps being TRBD1 or TRBD2 (5 bases each). Germline V gene sequence: CDR1 KGHDR, CDR2 SFDVKD. This CDR3 has 15 residues. The CDR3 reads CATSEVGVEYNERFF. CDR3 nucleotides: TGTGCCACCAGTGAAGTGGGGGTTGAGTACAATGAGCGGTTCTTC.

The V call is TRBV3-1, the J call TRBJ1-4; D gene ambiguous. The V gene lost 1 base and the J gene lost 4 bases, with 10 bases spanning the gap. The CDR3 contains 15 residues. Germline lookup yields CDR1 LGHDT and CDR2 YNNKEL (reference sequence). The CDR3 here is CASSQGGGFNEKLFF. CDR3 DNA sequence: TGTGCCAGCAGCCAAGGAGGAGGGTTTAATGAAAAACTGTTTTTT.

To note about this clonotype: The junction does not match germline at one end; this may be a read error. This chain uses TRBV10-2 with TRBJ2-3; 8 bases agree with TRBD2. Looked up from germline, CDR1 is WSHSY and CDR2 is SAAADI. The CDR3 spans 14 residues. DNA for the CDR3: TGCACCAGCAGTGGTTCCCCGGGGGGGGATACGCAGTATTTT. Translation gives CTSSGSPGGDTQYF.

The genes are TRBV29-1 and TRBJ1-2; D is unclear. CDR3 size: 9 residues. Between the trimmed V and J ends, which lost 8 bases and 8 bases, there was a span of 9 bases. Germline loops: CDR1 SQVTM, CDR2 ANQGSEA. CDR3: CSTGGGYTF. The CDR3 region has the DNA TGCAGCACGGGCGGGGGCTACACCTTC.

There are a few counts of this clonotype. This chain uses TRBV5-1 with TRBJ2-5; TRBD2 agrees at 15 bases. After removal of 4 bases from V and 0 bases from J, the junction contained 4 bases not matched to a gene. CDR1 and CDR2 from the germline V gene are SGHRS and YFSETQ. This CDR3 has 17 residues. CDR3 sequence: CASSPGLAGGNQETQYF. CDR3 coding DNA: TGCGCCAGCAGCCCGGGACTAGCGGGGGGCAACCAAGAGACCCAGTACTTC.

This clonotype was seen only a few times. At one of its ends the junction is not consistent with the germline gene, which may arise from a read error. The chain employs TRBV12-5 and TRBJ2-3, with 10 nucleotides matching TRBD2. In germline, CDR1 is LGHNT, CDR2 FRNRAP. The CDR3 runs to 16 residues. In nucleotides, the CDR3 is TGTGCTAGTGGTTTGGTGGCTAGCGGGAGCATAGATACGCAGTATTTT. Amino acid sequence: CASGLVASGSIDTQYF.

This clonotype was detected a few times. The CDR3 region is CASRPGTGGLETQYF. CDR3 nucleotides: TGTGCCAGCAGGCCAGGGACAGGGGGCTTGGAGACCCAGTACTTC. The rearrangement links TRBV2 to TRBJ2-5; TRBD1 aligns across 12 bases. Trimming took 6 bases from V and 5 from J; bases not matched to a gene: 7. CDR1 SNHLY and CDR2 FYNNEI come from the germline V gene. This CDR3 comprises 15 residues. Full variable domain (outside the CDR3, taken from reference TRBV2 and TRBJ2-5): EPEVTQTPSHQVTQMGQEVILRCVPISNHLYFYWYRQILGQKVEFLVSFYNNEISEKSEIFDDQFSVERPDGSNFTLKIRSTKLEDSAMYFCASRPGTGGLETQYFGPGTRLLVL.

This clonotype came up a few times. This chain links TRBV2 with TRBJ2-4; D possibly corresponds to TRBD1 (6 bases). CDR3 size: 14 residues. The germline V and J ends were trimmed by 3 bases and 13 bases, with 19 bases remaining between them. Germline assignment: CDR1 SNHLY and CDR2 FYNNEI. The CDR3 bases are TGTGCCAGCAGTGAGATGACGGGATCAGGGGAGCAGTACTTC. This codes for CASSEMTGSGEQYF.

Points on this clonotype: A junction boundary mismatches the germline segment, possibly from a read error. V is TRBV10-3 and J is TRBJ1-4; D call uncertain. The CDR3 totals 15 residues. Germline-derived CDR1 and CDR2 are ENHRY and SYGVKD. CDR3 sequence (DNA): TGTACCATCAGTGAGTCGGGTGCAACTAATGAAAAACTGTTTTTT. This translates into CTISESGATNEKLFF.

In this sample, this clonotype turned up a few times. This chain links TRBV29-1 with TRBJ2-3, with 8 bases lining up with TRBD1. J gave up 4 bases and V 4 bases, and 10 bases lay outside the gene matches. Germline V CDR1 and CDR2: SQVTM, ANQGSEA. This CDR3 is 15 amino acids long. CDR3 region: CSVAAGGVSADTQYF. CDR3 DNA: TGCAGCGTTGCCGCAGGGGGCGTGAGCGCAGATACGCAGTATTTT.

Points on this clonotype: The junction shows a germline mismatch at one end, possibly a read error. The rearrangement links TRBV30 to TRBJ1-4, with a possible D match to TRBD1 (5 bases). Germline assignment: CDR1 GTSNPN and CDR2 SVGIG (reference sequence). This CDR3 has 15 residues. The CDR3 is CAWSFGADSNEKLFF. Here the CDR3 DNA reads TGTGCCTGGAGTTTTGGGGCCGACTCTAATGAAAAGCTGTTTTTT.

The CDR3 region is CSANSGALQETQYF. The CDR3 bases are TGCAGTGCAAATAGCGGGGCGTTACAAGAGACCCAGTACTTC. The chain has TRBV20-1 and TRBJ2-5, with 8 bases that match TRBD2. Germline V gene sequence: CDR1 DFQATT, CDR2 SNEGSKA (reference sequence). The ends lost 6 bases at V and 2 bases at J; junction bases unmatched: 8. The CDR3 length is 14 residues.